Presented here are 5 T cell receptor beta chains from one specimen sequenced in a study of blood T cell repertoires in COVID-19. This table comes from immunoSEQ multiplex PCR, and its TCRdb copy is limited to in-frame clones, with some not included. The sample has 290,000 or so clones; roughly 85% are singletons. Sample: peripheral blood. These receptors originate from a man aged 45-60 years with active or convalescent COVID-19.

The chain has TRBV30 and TRBJ2-2; D gene uncertain. Trimming took off 4 bases at V and 1 base at J, with 7 bases between the two ends. The CDR3 sequence is 13 residues long. Germline CDR1 is GTSNPN and CDR2 is SVGIG (reference sequence). The CDR3 nucleotides read TGTGCCTGGATCCCCGGGAACACCGGGGAGCTGTTTTTT. This translates into CAWIPGNTGELFF.

The J gene is TRBJ2-2, the V gene TRBV25-1; TRBD2 agrees at 7 bases. The CDR3 runs to 16 residues. CDR1 MGHDK and CDR2 SYGVNS come from the germline V gene. The V and J ends lost 6 bases and 2 bases, in that order; junction bases with no gene match: 9. CDR3 in amino acids: CASSAEGGLNTGELFF. As DNA, the CDR3 is TGTGCCAGCAGCGCCGAGGGAGGGTTAAACACCGGGGAGCTGTTTTTT.

The chain couples TRBV5-5 to TRBJ2-1; 10 bases are shared with TRBD2. V lost 7 bases, J lost 4 bases, and 8 bases stayed unmatched. The CDR3 is 15 amino acids. Germline CDR1 is SGHKS and CDR2 is YYEKEE (reference sequence). The chain's CDR3 is CASGSLSGGYNEQFF. DNA of the CDR3: TGTGCCAGCGGGTCGCTTAGCGGGGGGTACAATGAGCAGTTCTTC. Supplemented by reference TRBV5-5 and TRBJ2-1, the full variable domain reads DAGVTQSPTHLIKTRGQQVTLRCSPISGHKSVSWYQQVLGQGPQFIFQYYEKEERGRGNFPDRFSARQFPNYSSELNVNALLLGDSALYLCASGSLSGGYNEQFFGPGTRLTVL.

The chain combines TRBV7-3 with TRBJ2-1; TRBD2 aligns across 14 bases. The V and J ends lost 5 bases and 7 bases, in that order; junction bases with no gene match: 4. The germline V gene encodes CDR1 SGHTA and CDR2 FQGTGA. The CDR3 loop spans 15 amino acids. DNA for the CDR3: TGTGCCAGCAGCAAGGGACTAGCGGGGGTAAATGAGCAGTTCTTC. Translated, it gives CASSKGLAGVNEQFF.

The V call is TRBV4-2, the J call TRBJ2-1; the D gene is possibly TRBD2 (5 bases). Between the trimmed V and J ends, which lost 0 bases and 14 bases, there was a span of 20 bases. Germline V gives CDR1 LGHNA, CDR2 YNFKEQ. The CDR3 sequence is 15 residues long. The CDR3 DNA reads as TGTGCCAGCAGCCAAGAGAGGGTAAGCGCGACTTTGGAGTTCTTC. This translates into CASSQERVSATLEFF.